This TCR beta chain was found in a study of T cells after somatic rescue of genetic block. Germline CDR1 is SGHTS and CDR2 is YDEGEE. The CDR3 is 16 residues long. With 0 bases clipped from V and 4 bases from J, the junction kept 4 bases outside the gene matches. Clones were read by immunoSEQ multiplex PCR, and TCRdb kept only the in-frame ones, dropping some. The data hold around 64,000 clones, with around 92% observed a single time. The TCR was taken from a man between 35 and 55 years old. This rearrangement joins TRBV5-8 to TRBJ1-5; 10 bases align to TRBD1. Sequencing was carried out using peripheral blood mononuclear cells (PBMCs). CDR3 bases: TGTGCCAGCAGCTTGGGGACAGGGGGTTTAAATCAGCCCCAGCATTTT. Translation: CASSLGTGGLNQPQHF.